Below, 19 T cell receptor beta chains from the same sample are listed, as sequenced in a study of CD8+ T cells in alopecia areata. Reverse transcription of extracted RNA yielded cDNA, which provided the sequencing template. Clones were sequenced by immunoSEQ multiplex PCR, and TCRdb holds only the in-frame ones, with some missing. This sample has around 150,000 clones, with just over 65% found just once. The treatment was: oral pan-JAK inhibitor, 5-10 mg twice daily. This specimen was CD4+ T cells sorted from blood, taken at week 4, from a patient treated with tofacitinib. All receptors derive from a human donor with alopecia areata.

The chain combines TRBV25-1 with TRBJ2-5; 8 positions match TRBD1. In germline, CDR1 is MGHDK, CDR2 SYGVNS. With V trimmed by 4 bases and J by 5 bases, 9 bases remained unmatched. CDR3 length: 15 amino acids. The CDR3 region has the DNA TGTGCCAGCAGTGCTGGGACAGGATGGGCTGAGACCCAGTACTTC. Its translation is CASSAGTGWAETQYF.

In its sample, this clone was seen a few times. The chain combines TRBV29-1 with TRBJ2-1; TRBD2 aligns across 7 bases. Germline lookup yields CDR1 SQVTM and CDR2 ANQGSEA. The J segment lost 5 bases and the V segment lost 4 bases, leaving 2 bases of the junction unmatched. The CDR3 loop spans 12 amino acids. This CDR3 is CSVGGGDNEQFF. CDR3 coding DNA: TGCAGCGTTGGGGGAGGGGACAATGAGCAGTTCTTC.

CDR3: CASSLQGRAFF. The CDR3, as DNA: TGTGCCAGCAGCCTCCAGGGGCGAGCTTTCTTT. V and J are TRBV7-2 and TRBJ1-1; weak D call: TRBD1 (6 bases). The germline CDR1 and CDR2 sequences are SGHTA and FQGNSA. The CDR3 sequence is 11 residues long. Trimming took off 5 bases at V and 10 bases at J, with 11 bases between the two ends.

V usage is TRBV30 and J usage is TRBJ2-7; 11 bases align to TRBD1. The CDR3 spans 17 residues. The germline V gene has CDR1 GTSNPN and CDR2 SVGIG (reference sequence). V shed 4 bases, J shed 3 bases, and the junction held 14 bases outside the gene matches. In DNA form, the CDR3 reads TGTGCCTGGACCGAACCCTGGGGACAGGGGGAAGGCTACGAGCAGTACTTC. Protein sequence: CAWTEPWGQGEGYEQYF. Looking up the rest from reference TRBV30 and TRBJ2-7 gives the full variable domain: SQTIHQWPATLVQPVGSPLSLECTVEGTSNPNLYWYRQAAGRGLQLLFYSVGIGQISSEVPQNLSASRPQDRQFILSSKKLLLSDSGFYLCAWTEPWGQGEGYEQYFGPGTRLTVT.

The rearrangement links TRBV23-1 to TRBJ1-6, with no clear D. TRBV23-1 is recorded as an ORF, its role being uncertain. V gave up 4 bases and J gave up 9 bases, with 7 bases separating them. CDR3 size: 12 residues. The CDR3 protein is CASSRTPSPLHF. CDR3 in DNA: TGCGCCAGCAGTCGGACCCCTTCACCCCTCCACTTT.

This chain joins TRBV18 and TRBJ1-1; D perhaps matches TRBD1 (5 bases). There are 14 residues in the CDR3. Trimming removed 5 bases from V and 8 bases from J, with 18 bases in between. CDR1 and CDR2 from the germline V gene are KGHSH and LQKENI. The CDR3 nucleotides read TGTGCCAGCTCAGAGGGACGCGTACGACCAGAAGCTTTCTTT. It yields the protein CASSEGRVRPEAFF.

The chain carries TRBV29-1 and TRBJ1-1, with unresolved D. Between the trimmed V and J ends, which lost 3 bases and 1 base, there was a span of 6 bases. This CDR3 is 12 amino acids long. Per the germline V gene, CDR1 is SQVTM and CDR2 is ANQGSEA. The CDR3 DNA reads TGCAGCGTTGACTTGAGGAACACTGAAGCTTTCTTT. Translating it yields CSVDLRNTEAFF. Full variable domain (remainder filled in from reference TRBV29-1 and TRBJ1-1): SAVISQKPSRDICQRGTSLTIQCQVDSQVTMMFWYRQQPGQSLTLIATANQGSEATYESGFVIDKFPISRPNLTFSTLTVSNMSPEDSSIYLCSVDLRNTEAFFGQGTRLTVV.

This clone was counted between two and nine times. The identical CDR3 is also encoded by other nucleotide sequences in the sample. The V and J genes are TRBV29-1 and TRBJ2-5, with TRBD1 matching over 10 bases. The trim removed 6 bases at V and 5 bases at J, leaving 3 bases unmatched. The V gene's germline CDR1 is SQVTM and CDR2 ANQGSEA. The CDR3 runs to 12 residues. CDR3 amino acids: CSVRTGGETQYF. CDR3 nucleotides: TGCAGCGTGCGGACAGGGGGTGAGACCCAGTACTTC.

The chain uses TRBV4-2 and TRBJ2-7, with TRBD2 matching 10 bases. The CDR3 has 15 residues. The germline CDR1 and CDR2 sequences are LGHNA and YNFKEQ. J gave up 3 bases and V 0 bases, and 2 bases lay outside the gene matches. CDR3 amino acids: CASSQELAGLYEQYF. The CDR3 DNA sequence: TGTGCCAGCAGCCAAGAACTAGCGGGGCTCTACGAGCAGTACTTC.

J is TRBJ2-1 and V is TRBV30; no definite D call. Germline assignment: CDR1 GTSNPN and CDR2 SVGIG (reference sequence). This CDR3 contains 14 residues. V lost 2 bases and J lost 0, with 8 bases in between. The CDR3 region is CAWSSGASYNEQFF. The CDR3 DNA follows: TGTGCCTGGAGTTCCGGAGCCTCCTACAATGAGCAGTTCTTC. Based on the CDR3 plus reference TRBV30 and TRBJ2-1, the full variable domain is SQTIHQWPATLVQPVGSPLSLECTVEGTSNPNLYWYRQAAGRGLQLLFYSVGIGQISSEVPQNLSASRPQDRQFILSSKKLLLSDSGFYLCAWSSGASYNEQFFGPGTRLTVL.

The rearrangement uses TRBV29-1 and TRBJ2-5; 7 bases fit TRBD2. Germline CDR1 SQVTM, CDR2 ANQGSEA. V was pared by 8 bases and J by 3 bases, with 6 bases of the junction left unmatched. The CDR3 loop spans 12 amino acids. The CDR3 nucleotides are TGCAGCCTAGCGGCTGGGGAAGAGACCCAGTACTTC. As protein: CSLAAGEETQYF.

This clone showed up just a few times. The V gene is TRBV6-6, the J gene TRBJ1-2; TRBD1 aligns across 7 bases. Germline V CDR1 and CDR2: MNHNY, SVGAGI (reference sequence). CDR3 length equals 12 residues. J gave up 8 bases and V 8 bases, and 8 bases lay outside the gene matches. CDR3 nucleotides: TGTGCCAGCGGGACAGACGTCCGAGGCTACACCTTC. Its protein is CASGTDVRGYTF.

The DNA of the CDR3 is TGTGCCAGCAGCTTGGCCTCCGTCGAGCTCAACACCTTC. The encoded protein is CASSLASVELNTF. The genes are TRBV5-6 and TRBJ1-2; no definite D call. Per germline, CDR1 SGHDT and CDR2 YYEEEE. V lost 0 bases and J 12 bases, leaving 15 bases between the germline ends. The CDR3 runs 13 residues.

The V and J genes are TRBV27 and TRBJ1-5; D is perhaps TRBD1 (6 bases). The length of the CDR3 is 14 residues. Trimming removed 1 base at V and 3 bases at J, with 7 bases between. Germline CDR1 MNHEY, CDR2 SMNVEV (reference sequence). The CDR3 sequence is CASSLWGANQPQHF. Here the CDR3 DNA reads TGTGCCAGCAGTTTATGGGGGGCCAATCAGCCCCAGCATTTT.

This clone was recorded once. This rearrangement joins TRBV30 to TRBJ2-2, with D uncertain. The CDR3 consists of 13 residues. Between the trimmed V and J ends, which lost 1 base and 7 bases, there was a span of 10 bases. The germline V gene has CDR1 GTSNPN and CDR2 SVGIG (reference sequence). In DNA, the CDR3 is TGTGCCTGGAGTGCGCGCGGTGACGGGGAGCTGTTTTTT. Its translation: CAWSARGDGELFF.

V gene TRBV29-1 combines with J gene TRBJ2-7, with 10 bases fitting TRBD1. CDR1 is SQVTM, CDR2 ANQGSEA, per germline. V dropped 4 bases and J dropped 5; count of bases not matched to a gene: 8. This CDR3 has 14 residues. CDR3: CSVGNRDRGHEQYF. For the CDR3, the DNA is TGCAGCGTTGGGAACCGGGACAGGGGCCACGAGCAGTACTTC.

The rearrangement joins TRBV5-4 to TRBJ2-6; D remains unclear. V gave up 4 bases and J gave up 0 bases, with 14 bases separating them. The V gene's germline CDR1 is SGHNT and CDR2 YYREEE (reference sequence). The CDR3 sequence is 17 residues long. DNA of the CDR3: TGTGCCAGCAGCCATCCAGGCCGCGACTCTGGGGCCAACGTCCTGACTTTC. Translation: CASSHPGRDSGANVLTF.

There are a few counts of this clone. The V call is TRBV7-8, the J call TRBJ2-5, with D unresolved. The CDR3 extends over 16 amino acids. Trimming took off 2 bases at V and 1 base at J, with 14 bases between the two ends. The germline CDR1 and CDR2 sequences are SGHVS and FQNEAQ. The CDR3 is CASSLISLAAQETQYF. The CDR3 DNA reads as TGTGCCAGCAGCTTAATAAGCCTGGCAGCCCAAGAGACCCAGTACTTC. Supplemented by reference TRBV7-8 and TRBJ2-5, the full variable domain reads GAGVSQSPRYKVAKRGQDVALRCDPISGHVSLFWYQQALGQGPEFLTYFQNEAQLDKSGLPSDRFFAERPEGSVSTLKIQRTQQEDSAVYLCASSLISLAAQETQYFGPGTRLLVL.

The chain joins TRBV20-1 to TRBJ1-2, with D perhaps matching TRBD1 (5 bases). Germline CDR1 and CDR2: DFQATT and SNEGSKA (reference sequence). Trimming left V 6 bases short and J 8 bases short, with 13 bases between. The CDR3 loop spans 11 amino acids. CDR3 sequence reads: CSALGWGGYTF. CDR3 DNA sequence: TGCAGTGCCCTTGGCTGGGGCGGCTACACCTTC.